The clone carrying this TCR beta chain was counted between two and nine times. The antigen remains undetermined. The sample belongs to a study of CD8+ T cells in alopecia areata. Study in general: In an open-label trial, patients got 5 to 10 mg tofacitinib twice daily.

Alopecia areata patients provided lesional scalp punch biopsies and peripheral blood, both collected for the study. Extraction and reverse transcription of RNA yielded cDNA as the sequencing template. Sequencing used immunoSEQ multiplex PCR; TCRdb keeps in-frame clones, though not all of them. The repertoire holds around 160,000 clones, with 87% as singletons. The study's findings and limits: Lesional scalp displayed greater clonality than normal scalp, most notably in alopecia totalis/universalis. Tissue-resident alphabeta T cells belonging to normal skin likewise get sequenced within scalp specimens.

There are 12 residues in the CDR3. The germline gives CDR1 SQVTM, CDR2 ANQGSEA. This chain links TRBV29-1 with TRBJ2-5; TRBD1 might be the D (6 bases). The J call may be faulty, since TRBJ2-7 better matches the DNA end. The TCR comes from a human donor with alopecia areata. The material was CD8+ T cells sorted from blood, obtained at week 0. The CDR3 is CSVEPQGHEQYF. As DNA, the CDR3 is TGCAGCGTTGAGCCACAGGGCCACGAGCAGTACTTC.